This note documents a single T cell receptor beta chain sequence. Its antigen has not been determined. Base qualities are missing; no much larger clone stands one base away. Donors were a few dozen systemically healthy Caucasian individuals from Russia aged 6 to 90 years. Each donor gave roughly 11 milliliters of peripheral blood, drawn into EDTA-treated Vacutainer tubes. PBMCs were isolated by Ficoll-Paque density-gradient centrifugation, with at least 7 million obtained per sample. Total RNA, at least 5 micrograms per sample, was extracted from PBMCs with Trizol reagent. For every donor, an aliquot of PBMCs went through flow cytometry to measure the percentages of naive CD45RAhigh/CD27high T cells. CDR1 and CDR2 are read off the germline V gene as SGHAT and FQNNGV. Cut back by 4 bases and 7 bases, the V and J ends lie 16 bases apart. Measured from the cysteine to the phenylalanine, the CDR3 is 14 residues long. The only DNA kept is the CDR3, 42 bases in frame from the first base.

This entry is derived from a study of blood T cells in healthy people across ages (dated by TCRdb to the mid-2010s). About the study as a whole: In model experiments, roughly one uniquely barcoded TCR beta cDNA molecule per two T cells was captured by template switching. To track age-related changes in TCR beta repertoire diversity, the study relied on deep sequencing normalized with unique cDNA molecular identifiers. Four age groups were formed from the donors: young (average about 15 years), middle-aged (approximately 41), aged (more than 55) and long-lived (less than 85). Using the same blood draw, the study looked at two additional independent replicas of 1 million unique cDNA reads for two donors, one aged 18 to 29 and the other aged 80 or older.

Broad study findings and their caveats: Estimates of total diversity based on one million sequenced T cells were considered lower bounds and underestimates. Observed TCR beta diversity per million T cells fell roughly linearly with age, and a significant reduction was already apparent by age around 40. Because profiling used bulk unsorted PBMCs, naive and antigen-experienced compartments could not be compared conclusively. Compared with the aged group, the long-lived group had more naive CD4+ T cells, fewer expanded clones and increased TCR diversity, suggesting age selection. Because donor CMV infection status was unknown, age-related changes in expanded clonotypes were potentially confounded. There was a strong correlation between observed TCR beta diversity and the percentage of naive T cells measured by flow cytometry.

Library preparation used 5' RACE. Instrument on record: Illumina HiSeq 2500. A second PCR of 7 to 11 cycles was run with a J-beta primer mix and a sample-barcoded 5' primer. Each TCR beta cDNA molecule received a unique molecular identifier from a template-switch 5' adaptor carrying 12 random nucleotides. At least 2.5 million CDR3-containing paired-end reads were obtained from each sample. The Mint cDNA synthesis kit, primed by a TRBC-specific oligonucleotide, was used to synthesize first-strand cDNA from all RNA. Following uracil-DNA glycosylase treatment, a first 18-cycle PCR with universal primers M1SS and BC2_uni_R was performed on all cDNA. The original methods were these. Each sample was normalized by randomly selecting 1 million high-quality reads, each carrying a distinct molecular identifier. Instead of being binned into consensus sequences, reads with shared molecular identifiers were discarded. MiTCR, set to a Q25 quality threshold and the strictest error-elimination algorithm, was used for CDR3 identification, clonotype clustering and error correction. A nonparametric unseen species model with Euler transformation was used to estimate lower-bound total TCR beta diversity. The public reads were reanalyzed by TCRdb: fastp trimming at Q25, MiXCR alignment, in-frame beta chains only. Rows merge per CDR3 protein into single entries with the most common DNA and genes. These V and J calls originate from TCRdb's pipeline instead of the authors' own analysis. The sample has around 800,000 distinct CDR3 sequences on record, around 24% of them singletons. The ten largest clones add up to around 3% of the sample.

These same records also appear under a second study, on T cells of mothers and their children. From the second report: Donors were nine systemically healthy Caucasian individuals: three mothers and their six children. cDNA synthesis used all of the extracted RNA, with approximately 1.4 ug of RNA in each 15 ul reaction. In the second PCR, sample barcodes and 2-4 random nucleotides were introduced via the M1S primer. More than 8.5 million TCR beta CDR3 reads were obtained from each mother, and about 3 million reads were obtained from each child. Thymic selection similarly shapes TCR recombination output in related and unrelated pairs, with minor effect from inherited differences. Normalized repertoire overlap was always slightly but never significantly higher in related than unrelated mother-child pairs. With a sensitivity of about 100 clones per million clonotypes, no persistent microchimeric T cell clones were detected. Deep NGS was used in the study to compare the TCR beta repertoires of mothers and children and to look for features that separate related mother-child pairs from unrelated individuals. Mothers averaged approximately 40 +/- 4 years of age and children averaged around 11 +/- 4 years. Libraries were sequenced on Illumina HiSeq 2000 with 100+100 nt paired-end reads after adapter ligation with NEBNext reagents. To prevent cross-contamination, the mother and child libraries were prepared a month apart and were sequenced in separate runs. Each donor had between 500,000 and 2,000,000 distinct TCR beta clonotypes identified. Naive TCR beta clonotypes were estimated from low-frequency clonotypes matched to each donor's FACS-determined naive share, without sorting.

The sample was blood. Here the chain combines TRBV11-2 and TRBJ1-2; tentative D gene TRBD1, with 6 bases matching. This TCR came from a boy younger than 18 in good health. The encoded CDR3 is CASSSTGLGFGYTF. The nucleotides read TGTGCCAGCAGCTCTACAGGGCTGGGGTTTGGCTACACCTTC.